This TCR beta chain is drawn from a study of cytomegalovirus exposure and HLA in healthy donors. Researchers ran the PCR with 60 Vbeta and 13 Jbeta primers. The repertoire was sequenced with immunoSEQ multiplex PCR; TCRdb's copy has only in-frame clones and lacks some. This table holds a few hundred thousand clones, approximately 68% found once. Germline CDR1 and CDR2: MNHNY and SVGAGI (reference sequence). Trimming at V came to 5 bases and at J to 5 bases, leaving 5 bases not matched to a gene. The CDR3 sequence is 13 residues long. Regarding the study as a whole: As immune exposure information, only CMV serostatus was available.

This clone was detected once. The antigen remains undetermined. The sequence was collected from a woman under 40 in good health and CMV-seronegative. Sequencing input: PBMCs. The V and J genes are TRBV6-6 and TRBJ1-1; TRBD1 aligns across 7 bases. The CDR3 DNA follows: TGTGCCAGCAGTCCGGCAGGGGGGACTGAAGCTTTCTTT. Its protein product is CASSPAGGTEAFF.